A single sample is the source of the 6 T cell receptor beta chains below, sequenced in a study of blood T cell repertoires in COVID-19. Data came from immunoSEQ multiplex PCR; TCRdb stores just in-frame clones and leaves some out. In the table there are roughly 200,000 clones, roughly 84% of which are singletons. The sequencing input was PBMCs or T cells enriched from blood (not recorded which). The receptors originated from a woman aged 25 to 39 who had been exposed to COVID-19.

The rearrangement links TRBV29-1 to TRBJ2-7; 12 bases match TRBD2. This CDR3 is 13 amino acids long. Germline V lookup: CDR1 SQVTM, CDR2 ANQGSEA. V lost 4 bases and J lost 7; bases outside the gene matches: 5. As DNA, the CDR3 is TGCAGCGTTGTAAGACTAGCGGGGGATGAGCAGTACTTC. Protein product: CSVVRLAGDEQYF.

This clone turned up a few times. The chain uses TRBV25-1 and TRBJ1-6; 9 bases match TRBD1. Germline V gene data show CDR1 as MGHDK and CDR2 as SYGVNS. With V trimmed by 4 bases and J by 10 bases, 8 bases remained unmatched. This CDR3 contains 15 residues. The CDR3 is CASSATDRGDSPLHF. The CDR3 DNA is TGTGCCAGCAGTGCAACGGACAGGGGCGACTCACCCCTCCACTTT.

This clone showed up just once. This chain joins TRBV11-3 and TRBJ2-7; TRBD1 might be the D (5 bases). Germline CDR1 is SGHNT and CDR2 is YENEEA. The CDR3 sequence is 13 residues long. Trimming cost V 3 bases and J 3 bases, with 9 bases left between them. The CDR3 DNA follows: TGTGCCAGCAGCTTTGGACACAACTACGAGCAGTACTTC. It is translated as CASSFGHNYEQYF.

The chain couples TRBV18 to TRBJ2-2; the D gene is possibly TRBD2 (5 bases). Germline values: CDR1 KGHSH, CDR2 LQKENI. The CDR3 loop spans 14 amino acids. The germline V and J ends were trimmed by 2 bases and 1 base, with 5 bases remaining between them. The CDR3 DNA sequence: TGTGCCAGCTCACCAGGAGGGAACACCGGGGAGCTGTTTTTT. Translated: CASSPGGNTGELFF.

This clone was counted a single time. This rearrangement joins TRBV3-1 (or the pseudogene TRBV3-2) to TRBJ1-2, with TRBD1 as a possible D gene (6 bases). The V and J ends lost 3 bases and 5 bases respectively, with 13 bases between them. Germline lookup yields CDR1 LGHDT and CDR2 YNNKEL (reference sequence). This CDR3 is built from 14 residues. The CDR3 sequence is CASSQVDSDYGYTF. CDR3 in DNA: TGTGCCAGCAGCCAGGTGGACAGCGATTATGGCTACACCTTC.

This clone was detected only once. The chain recombines TRBV3-1 (or the pseudogene TRBV3-2) with TRBJ2-2; 9 nucleotides match TRBD2. V lost 3 bases to trimming and J lost 1 base; unmatched junction nucleotides: 12. Germline CDR1 reads LGHDT; CDR2 reads YNNKEL (reference sequence). The CDR3 runs to 19 residues. CDR3 region: CASSQEWSSGALNTGELFF. The CDR3 DNA follows: TGTGCCAGCAGCCAGGAATGGTCTAGCGGGGCGTTGAACACCGGGGAGCTGTTTTTT.